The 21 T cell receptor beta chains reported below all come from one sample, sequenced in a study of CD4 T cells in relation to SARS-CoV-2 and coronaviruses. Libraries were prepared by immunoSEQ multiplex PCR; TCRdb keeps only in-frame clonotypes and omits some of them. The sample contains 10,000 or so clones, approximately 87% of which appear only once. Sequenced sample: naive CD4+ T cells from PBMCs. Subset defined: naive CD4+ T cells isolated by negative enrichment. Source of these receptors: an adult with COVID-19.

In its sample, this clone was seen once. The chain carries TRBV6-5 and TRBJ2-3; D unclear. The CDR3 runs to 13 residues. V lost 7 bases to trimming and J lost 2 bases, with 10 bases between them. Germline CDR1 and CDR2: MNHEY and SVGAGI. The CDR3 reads CASIAESTDTQYF. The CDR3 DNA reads TGTGCCAGCATCGCAGAGTCCACAGATACGCAGTATTTT.

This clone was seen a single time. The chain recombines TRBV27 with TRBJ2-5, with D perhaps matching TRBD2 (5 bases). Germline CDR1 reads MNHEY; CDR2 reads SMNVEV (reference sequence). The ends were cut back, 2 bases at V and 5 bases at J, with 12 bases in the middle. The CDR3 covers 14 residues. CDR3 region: CASSLDGNRETQYF. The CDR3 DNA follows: TGTGCCAGCAGTTTAGACGGGAATCGGGAGACCCAGTACTTC.

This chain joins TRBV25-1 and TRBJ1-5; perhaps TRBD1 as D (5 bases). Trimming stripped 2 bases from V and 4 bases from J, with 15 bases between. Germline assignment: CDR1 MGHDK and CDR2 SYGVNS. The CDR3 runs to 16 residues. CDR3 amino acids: CASSEGGGIGNQPQHF. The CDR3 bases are TGTGCCAGCAGTGAAGGGGGAGGGATAGGGAATCAGCCCCAGCATTTT.

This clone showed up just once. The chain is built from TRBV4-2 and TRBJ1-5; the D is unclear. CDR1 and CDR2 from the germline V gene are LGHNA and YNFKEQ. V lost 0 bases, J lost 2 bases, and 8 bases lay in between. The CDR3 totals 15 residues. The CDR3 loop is CASSQEGGGNQPQHF. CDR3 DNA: TGTGCCAGCAGCCAAGAGGGCGGCGGCAATCAGCCCCAGCATTTT.

The CDR3 DNA sequence: TGTGCCAGCAGCGGGCAAAAATACCAAAGTCGGGCCAACGTCCTGACTTTC. This encodes CASSGQKYQSRANVLTF. V and J are TRBV7-9 and TRBJ2-6; D is ambiguous. Between the trimmed V and J ends, which lost 5 bases and 5 bases, there was a span of 19 bases. The CDR3 runs to 17 residues. In germline, CDR1 is SEHNR, CDR2 FQNEAQ (reference sequence). Full variable domain (rest looked up from reference TRBV7-9 and TRBJ2-6): DTGVSQNPRHKITKRGQNVTFRCDPISEHNRLYWYRQTLGQGPEFLTYFQNEAQLEKSRLLSDRFSAERPKGSFSTLEIQRTEQGDSAMYLCASSGQKYQSRANVLTFGAGSRLTVL.

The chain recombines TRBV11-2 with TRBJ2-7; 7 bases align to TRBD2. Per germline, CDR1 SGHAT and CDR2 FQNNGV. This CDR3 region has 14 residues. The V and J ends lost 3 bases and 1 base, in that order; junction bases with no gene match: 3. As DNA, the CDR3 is TGTGCCAGCAGCTTGTCTAGCGGTTCCTACGAGCAGTACTTC. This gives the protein CASSLSSGSYEQYF.

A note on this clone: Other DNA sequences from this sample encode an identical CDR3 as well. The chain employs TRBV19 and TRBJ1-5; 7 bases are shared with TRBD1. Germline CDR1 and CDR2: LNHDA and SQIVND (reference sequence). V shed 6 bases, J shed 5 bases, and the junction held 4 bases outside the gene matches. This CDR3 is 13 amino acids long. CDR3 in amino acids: CASSITGDQPQHF. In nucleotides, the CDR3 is TGTGCCAGTAGCATCACAGGGGATCAGCCCCAGCATTTT.

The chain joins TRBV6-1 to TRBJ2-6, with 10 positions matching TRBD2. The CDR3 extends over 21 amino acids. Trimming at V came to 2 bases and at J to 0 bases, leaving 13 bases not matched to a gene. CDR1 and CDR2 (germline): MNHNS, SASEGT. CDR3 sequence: CASSESALASGGSSGANVLTF. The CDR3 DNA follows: TGTGCCAGCAGTGAAAGTGCTTTGGCTAGCGGGGGAAGCTCTGGGGCCAACGTCCTGACTTTC.

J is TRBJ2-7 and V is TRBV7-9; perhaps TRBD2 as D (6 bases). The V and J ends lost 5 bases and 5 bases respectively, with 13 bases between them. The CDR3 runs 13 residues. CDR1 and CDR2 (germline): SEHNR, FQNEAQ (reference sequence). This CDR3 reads CASSPRRGNEQYF. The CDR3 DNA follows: TGTGCCAGCAGCCCCAGGAGGGGAAACGAGCAGTACTTC.

The CDR3 loop is CASSPGQLSSGANVLTF. CDR3 nucleotides: TGTGCCAGCAGCCCGGGGCAGCTCTCCTCTGGGGCCAACGTCCTGACTTTC. The chain uses TRBV9 and TRBJ2-6; the D call may be TRBD1 or TRBD2 (5 bases each). Per germline, CDR1 SGDLS and CDR2 YYNGEE. This CDR3 has 17 amino acids. V was shortened by 4 bases and J by 0 bases, with 14 bases between the two germline ends.

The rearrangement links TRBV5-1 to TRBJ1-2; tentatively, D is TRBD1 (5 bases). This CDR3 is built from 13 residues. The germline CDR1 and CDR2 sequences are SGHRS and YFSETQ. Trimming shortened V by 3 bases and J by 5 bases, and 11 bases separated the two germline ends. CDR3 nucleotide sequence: TGCGCCAGCAGCTCCGGGGGTACTTATGGCTACACCTTC. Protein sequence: CASSSGGTYGYTF.

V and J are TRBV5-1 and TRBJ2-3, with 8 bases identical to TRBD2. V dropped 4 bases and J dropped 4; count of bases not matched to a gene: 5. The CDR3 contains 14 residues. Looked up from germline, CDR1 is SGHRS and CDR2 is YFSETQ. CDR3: CASSPTSVPDTQYF. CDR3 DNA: TGCGCCAGCAGCCCGACTAGCGTCCCAGATACGCAGTATTTT.

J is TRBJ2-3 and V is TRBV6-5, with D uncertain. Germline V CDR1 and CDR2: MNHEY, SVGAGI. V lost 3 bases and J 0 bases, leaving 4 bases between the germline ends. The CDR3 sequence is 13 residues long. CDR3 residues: CASSYTSTDTQYF. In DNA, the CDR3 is TGTGCCAGCAGTTATACTAGCACAGATACGCAGTATTTT.

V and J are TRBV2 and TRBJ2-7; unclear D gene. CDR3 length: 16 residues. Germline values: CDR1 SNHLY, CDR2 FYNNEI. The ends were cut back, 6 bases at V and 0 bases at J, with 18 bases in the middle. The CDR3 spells CASREAGRMSSYEQYF. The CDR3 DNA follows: TGTGCCAGCAGAGAGGCTGGCAGGATGAGCTCCTACGAGCAGTACTTC.

The DNA for the CDR3 is TGTGCCACCAGGGATCTGGGACAGCAAGAGACCCAGTACTTC. Translated: CATRDLGQQETQYF. The J gene is TRBJ2-5, the V gene TRBV2; 7 bases line up with TRBD1. The CDR3 is 14 residues long. Germline values: CDR1 SNHLY, CDR2 FYNNEI. The J segment lost 2 bases and the V segment lost 10 bases, leaving 10 bases of the junction unmatched.

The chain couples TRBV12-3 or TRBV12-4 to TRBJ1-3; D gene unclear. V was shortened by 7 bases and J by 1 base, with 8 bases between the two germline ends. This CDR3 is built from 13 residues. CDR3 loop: CASTVESGNTIYF. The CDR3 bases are TGTGCCAGCACCGTTGAATCTGGAAACACCATATATTTT.

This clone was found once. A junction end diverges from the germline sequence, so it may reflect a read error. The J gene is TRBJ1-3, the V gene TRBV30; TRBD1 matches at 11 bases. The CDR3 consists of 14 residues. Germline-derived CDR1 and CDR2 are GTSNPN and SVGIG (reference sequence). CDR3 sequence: CAWREPGTGGFSHF. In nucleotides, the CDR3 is TGTGCCTGGAGGGAACCCGGGACAGGGGGTTTCTCTCATTTT.

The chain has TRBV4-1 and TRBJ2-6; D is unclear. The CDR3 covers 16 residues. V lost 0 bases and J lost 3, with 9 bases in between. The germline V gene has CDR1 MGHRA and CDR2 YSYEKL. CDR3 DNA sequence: TGCGCCAGCAGCCAAGACCCCCAGATTGGGGCCAACGTCCTGACTTTC. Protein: CASSQDPQIGANVLTF.

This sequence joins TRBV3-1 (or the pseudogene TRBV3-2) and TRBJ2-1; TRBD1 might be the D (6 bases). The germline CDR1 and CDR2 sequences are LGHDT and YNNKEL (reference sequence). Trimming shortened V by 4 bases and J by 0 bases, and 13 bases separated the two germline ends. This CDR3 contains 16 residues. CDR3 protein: CASSLILGGSYNEQFF. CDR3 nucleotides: TGTGCCAGCAGCCTCATCTTAGGGGGCTCCTACAATGAGCAGTTCTTC.

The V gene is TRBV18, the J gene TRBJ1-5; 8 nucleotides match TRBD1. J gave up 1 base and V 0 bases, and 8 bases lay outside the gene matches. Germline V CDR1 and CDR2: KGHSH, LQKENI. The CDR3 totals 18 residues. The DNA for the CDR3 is TGTGCCAGCTCACCACCGAGGACAGGGAATTTGAGCAATCAGCCCCAGCATTTT. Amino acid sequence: CASSPPRTGNLSNQPQHF.

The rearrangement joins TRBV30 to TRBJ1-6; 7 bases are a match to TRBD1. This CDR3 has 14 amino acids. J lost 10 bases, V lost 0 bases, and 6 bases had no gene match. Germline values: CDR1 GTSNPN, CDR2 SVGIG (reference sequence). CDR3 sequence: CAWSVEGARSPLHF. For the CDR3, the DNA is TGTGCCTGGAGTGTAGAGGGGGCTCGGTCACCCCTCCACTTT.